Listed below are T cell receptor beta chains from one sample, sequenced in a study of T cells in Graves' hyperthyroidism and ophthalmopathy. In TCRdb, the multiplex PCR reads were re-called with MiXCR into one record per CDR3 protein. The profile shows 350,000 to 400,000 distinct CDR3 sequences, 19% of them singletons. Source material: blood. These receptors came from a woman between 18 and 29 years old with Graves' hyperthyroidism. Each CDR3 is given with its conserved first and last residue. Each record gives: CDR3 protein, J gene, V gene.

CDR3: CASPGQTLYEQYF; J: TRBJ2-7; V: TRBV6-5
CDR3: CASSPMGGRTEAFF; J: TRBJ1-1; V: TRBV12-3/TRBV12-4
CDR3: CASTEVNAFSAFF; J: TRBJ1-1; V: TRBV6-4
CDR3: CASRASGGRTYGYTF; J: TRBJ1-2; V: TRBV10-2
CDR3: CASSDRVIGELFF; J: TRBJ2-2; V: TRBV12-3/TRBV12-4
CDR3: CASSEVGGGEKYYGYTF; J: TRBJ1-2; V: TRBV6-1
CDR3: CSVTGQGYEQYF; J: TRBJ2-7; V: TRBV29-1
CDR3: CAISLAPSFSSYNEQFF; J: TRBJ2-1; V: TRBV10-3
CDR3: CAWTRGNTGELFF; J: TRBJ2-2; V: TRBV30
CDR3: CSGTSNQPQHF; J: TRBJ1-5; V: TRBV20-1
CDR3: CASSVPSRGSYEQYF; J: TRBJ2-7; V: TRBV2
CDR3: CASSLPRTSGQETQYF; J: TRBJ2-5; V: TRBV6-1
CDR3: CASVARTNTGELFF; J: TRBJ2-2; V: TRBV6-1
CDR3: CASSSLLDGETQYF; J: TRBJ2-5; V: TRBV4-1
CDR3: CASSQGPWESNGYTF; J: TRBJ1-2; V: TRBV4-1
CDR3: CASSLGQVYGYTF; J: TRBJ1-2; V: TRBV12-3/TRBV12-4
CDR3: CSARGVSNQPQHF; J: TRBJ1-5; V: TRBV20-1
CDR3: CAWATGANYGYTF; J: TRBJ1-2; V: TRBV30